A selection of T cell receptor beta chains follows, all from one sample in a study of a mutant IDH1 vaccine in newly diagnosed glioma. Only in-frame clones appear in the TCRdb table, and some are missing; sequencing was by immunoSEQ multiplex PCR. The table shows 35,000 to 40,000 clones, with around 80% occurring only once. The sample consisted of PBMCs, taken from a glioma patient treated with radiotherapy, temozolomide or both. These TCRs come from a man between 35 and 55 years old with glioma. Some clones in this sample may be carry-over from other donors' samples. The CDR3 runs from the conserved cysteine through the conserved F or W. The order of the fields is J gene, D gene, clone size, V gene, CDR3 protein, CDR3 DNA. The D gene is left open where the match is weak. Not all rows give a size; the values are once, few, many and, for expanded clones, a class.

J gene: TRBJ2-3; D gene: TRBD2; clone size: NA; V gene: TRBV9; CDR3 protein: CASSVAGDLSTDTQYF; CDR3 DNA: TGTGCCAGCAGCGTGGCGGGGGACCTTAGCACAGATACGCAGTATTTT
J gene: TRBJ1-1; D gene: NA; clone size: NA; V gene: TRBV5-1; CDR3 protein: CASSLRGGTEAFF; CDR3 DNA: TGCGCCAGCAGCCTCAGGGGAGGGACTGAAGCTTTCTTT
J gene: TRBJ1-2; D gene: NA; clone size: NA; V gene: TRBV18; CDR3 protein: CASSLGNPGYTF; CDR3 DNA: TGTGCCAGCTCATTAGGAAACCCTGGCTACACCTTC
J gene: TRBJ1-1; D gene: TRBD1; clone size: NA; V gene: TRBV10-1; CDR3 protein: CASSAYRGANTEAFF; CDR3 DNA: TGCGCCAGCAGTGCTTACAGGGGCGCGAACACTGAAGCTTTCTTT
J gene: TRBJ2-3; D gene: NA; clone size: NA; V gene: TRBV7-9; CDR3 protein: CASSLRGYGATSTDTQYF; CDR3 DNA: TGTGCCAGCAGCTTAAGGGGGTATGGGGCGACTAGCACAGATACGCAGTATTTT
J gene: TRBJ1-5; D gene: NA; clone size: NA; V gene: TRBV19; CDR3 protein: CASTGGDQPQHF; CDR3 DNA: TGTGCCAGTACTGGGGGCGATCAGCCCCAGCATTTT
J gene: TRBJ1-5; D gene: TRBD1; clone size: NA; V gene: TRBV5-1; CDR3 protein: CASSEGTGYQPQHF; CDR3 DNA: TGCGCCAGCAGTGAAGGGACAGGGTATCAGCCCCAGCATTTT
J gene: TRBJ1-2; D gene: NA; clone size: NA; V gene: TRBV6-6; CDR3 protein: CASSFGLSGDYGYTF; CDR3 DNA: TGTGCCAGCAGTTTTGGGCTCTCGGGGGACTATGGCTACACCTTC
J gene: TRBJ1-3; D gene: NA; clone size: few; V gene: TRBV7-2; CDR3 protein: CASSSRGGSGNTIYF; CDR3 DNA: TGTGCCAGCAGCTCTCGTGGGGGCTCTGGAAACACCATATATTTT
J gene: TRBJ1-2; D gene: NA; clone size: NA; V gene: TRBV9; CDR3 protein: CASSVAQGYYTF; CDR3 DNA: TGTGCCAGCAGCGTAGCCCAGGGGTATTACACCTTC
J gene: TRBJ2-7; D gene: NA; clone size: NA; V gene: TRBV5-1; CDR3 protein: CASRSGTTSSYEQYF; CDR3 DNA: TGCGCCAGCAGATCCGGGACGACGAGCTCCTACGAGCAGTACTTC
J gene: TRBJ2-3; D gene: TRBD2; clone size: NA; V gene: TRBV9; CDR3 protein: CASSVPSGGDTQYF; CDR3 DNA: TGTGCCAGCAGCGTACCTAGCGGGGGGGATACGCAGTATTTT
J gene: TRBJ2-5; D gene: NA; clone size: NA; V gene: TRBV2; CDR3 protein: CASSGEDQETQYF; CDR3 DNA: TGTGCCAGCAGCGGCGAGGATCAAGAGACCCAGTACTTC
J gene: TRBJ1-1; D gene: TRBD1; clone size: once; V gene: TRBV11-3; CDR3 protein: CASSWGTGGRAFF; CDR3 DNA: TGTGCCAGCAGCTGGGGAACAGGGGGCAGAGCTTTCTTT
J gene: TRBJ2-3; D gene: TRBD2; clone size: NA; V gene: TRBV27; CDR3 protein: CASSLGLGLAGITSTDTQYF; CDR3 DNA: TGTGCCAGCAGCCTAGGGTTGGGACTAGCGGGGATTACTAGCACAGATACGCAGTATTTT
J gene: TRBJ1-5; D gene: NA; clone size: few; V gene: TRBV5-5; CDR3 protein: CASSPMDSLSNQPQHF; CDR3 DNA: TGTGCCAGCAGCCCCATGGACAGCCTTAGCAATCAGCCCCAGCATTTT
J gene: TRBJ1-4; D gene: NA; clone size: NA; V gene: TRBV6-5; CDR3 protein: CASSYGAAGHEKLFF; CDR3 DNA: TGTGCCAGCAGTTACGGGGCTGCAGGTCATGAAAAACTGTTTTTT
J gene: TRBJ1-3; D gene: NA; clone size: NA; V gene: TRBV5-1; CDR3 protein: CASSQTRSGNTIYF; CDR3 DNA: TGCGCCAGCAGCCAGACACGCTCTGGAAACACCATATATTTT
J gene: TRBJ1-1; D gene: NA; clone size: NA; V gene: TRBV16; CDR3 protein: CASSSGGDTEAFF; CDR3 DNA: TGTGCCAGCAGCAGCGGGGGGGACACTGAAGCTTTCTTT
J gene: TRBJ2-7; D gene: NA; clone size: NA; V gene: TRBV30; CDR3 protein: CAWSVMREHEQYF; CDR3 DNA: TGTGCCTGGAGTGTAATGAGGGAGCACGAGCAGTACTTC
J gene: TRBJ2-3; D gene: NA; clone size: NA; V gene: TRBV29-1; CDR3 protein: CSVDSPQGTDTQYF; CDR3 DNA: TGCAGCGTTGACAGCCCGCAGGGCACAGATACGCAGTATTTT